This is a list of T cell receptor beta chains from one sample in a study of T cells in localized non-small cell lung cancer. Assay: immunoSEQ multiplex PCR; the TCRdb copy retains only in-frame clones and omits some. The table records 75,000 to 95,000 clones, approximately 90% of them present only once. Sequenced here: peripheral blood, sampled before any cancer treatment. Every receptor here comes from a man between 40 and 75 years old with stage I squamous cell lung carcinoma. CDR3s include the opening cysteine and the closing phenylalanine or tryptophan.

CDR3,J,V
CAISAGQSSGNTIYF,TRBJ1-3,TRBV10-3
CASSREGSSYNEQFF,TRBJ2-1,TRBV5-1
CASSPSTGDLYGYTF,TRBJ1-2,TRBV18
CATSRRGAGDYGYTF,TRBJ1-2,TRBV15
CASSLAGVNEQFF,TRBJ2-1,TRBV7-7
CASSESGEQYF,TRBJ2-7,TRBV25-1
CASSLMGQLNSPLHF,TRBJ1-6,TRBV7-2
CASSLAALAGGTEQETQYF,TRBJ2-5,TRBV5-1
CASSGTGISGNTIYF,TRBJ1-3,TRBV2
CSVAGGGEETQYF,TRBJ2-5,TRBV29-1
CASSFQRPDTQYF,TRBJ2-3,TRBV5-1
CASSFTSGGATDTQYF,TRBJ2-3,TRBV7-2
CASSLRGGPQETQYF,TRBJ2-5,TRBV7-3
CASSSQGNSNQPQHF,TRBJ1-5,TRBV5-6
CAWSVRRVYRATGELFF,TRBJ2-2,TRBV30
CASSFPGTNGYTF,TRBJ1-2,TRBV7-9
CASSLAGGPSYEQYF,TRBJ2-7,TRBV5-5
CASSGIDGNTIYF,TRBJ1-3,TRBV21-1
CASSQDSGSNQPQHF,TRBJ1-5,TRBV4-3
CASSPGQDPYGYTF,TRBJ1-2,TRBV18
CASSVSEGLRGSHNEQFF,TRBJ2-1,TRBV9
CASSSTGTEGNTIYF,TRBJ1-3,TRBV11-1
CASSEIWGQGASGANVLTF,TRBJ2-6,TRBV2
CASSSPQSDRYEQYF,TRBJ2-7,TRBV7-2
CASSYSNSNTEAFF,TRBJ1-1,TRBV6-5
CASSAGTPRTLHF,TRBJ1-6,TRBV25-1
CASSLEGIRGYTF,TRBJ1-2,TRBV28
CASSGEGLALDTQYF,TRBJ2-3,TRBV7-9
CASSEGGNYGYTF,TRBJ1-2,TRBV6-1
CASSAQLRTSYTF,TRBJ1-2,TRBV28
CASSVDVQETQYF,TRBJ2-5,TRBV9
CASVRGRDTEAFF,TRBJ1-1,TRBV7-9
CASSRTRATNEKLFF,TRBJ1-4,TRBV28
CASSDQRLSTDTQYF,TRBJ2-3,TRBV2
CSVGTSGGQNIQYF,TRBJ2-4,TRBV29-1
CASSLQRTEAFF,TRBJ1-1,TRBV7-2
CASSLGYYNEQFF,TRBJ2-1,TRBV7-8
CASRRQGASGYTF,TRBJ1-2,TRBV25-1
CASSPGVAANTGELFF,TRBJ2-2,TRBV4-2
CASSQEPNWGNEQFF,TRBJ2-1,TRBV4-3
CASSLFGDRESGNTIYF,TRBJ1-3,TRBV5-1